This T cell receptor beta chain was found in a study of prognosis after radiotherapy for stage I lung cancer. Overall study context: Every lung cancer patient of the non-small cell type was deemed medically inoperable.

With two-round multiplex PCR, TCR beta CDR3 sequences were amplified from genomic DNA. Round-one PCR had primers specific to each TRBV and TRBJ gene. Via MiXCR, TCRdb re-called the multiplex PCR reads, giving one row per CDR3 protein. This sample has nearly 25,000 distinct CDR3 sequences; 35% to 40% occur once, and the top ten carry 62%. This CDR3 has 13 residues. Germline CDR1 reads SGHTA; CDR2 reads FQGNSA. Trimming pared 0 bases from V and 7 bases from J, leaving 7 bases between. The sample was PBMCs, taken before or after stereotactic body radiation therapy (not recorded which). The receptor was isolated from a donor aged 50 or older with non-small cell lung cancer. The gene calls are TRBV7-2 and TRBJ1-5, with D possibly TRBD1 on 5 matching bases. CDR3 nucleotides: TGTGCCAGCAGCTTAGCTAGGGGCCAGCCCCAGCATTTT. This encodes CASSLARGQPQHF.